Listed below are T cell receptor beta chains from one sample, sequenced in a study of response to subunit inactivated influenza vaccine. TCRdb re-called the RT-PCR reads through MiXCR, storing one row per CDR3 protein. Altogether about 500,000 distinct CDR3 sequences are present, over 10% being singletons, with the ten largest covering under 15%. The sample in question was PBMCs from blood, obtained roughly 48 days after vaccination. The receptor source for this set is a man in his fifties who received an inactivated influenza vaccine. The CDR3 runs from the conserved cysteine through the conserved F or W. The D gene is left open where the match is weak. Size is omitted from some rows. Given values are once, few, many or a class for expanded clones.

V,J,size,D,DNA,CDR3
TRBV18,TRBJ1-6,.,.,TGTGCCAGCTCACCGGGAACAGGGTCTAATTCACCCCTCCACTTT,CASSPGTGSNSPLHF
TRBV12-3/TRBV12-4,TRBJ2-3,few,TRBD2,TGTGCCAGCAGACCAAGCGGGGGGATCACAGATACGCAGTATTTT,CASRPSGGITDTQYF
TRBV6-2/TRBV6-3,TRBJ2-2,.,.,TGTGCCAGCAGTTACCTTTGGACCGGGGAGCTGTTTTTT,CASSYLWTGELFF
TRBV11-1,TRBJ2-7,.,.,TGTGCCAGCAGCCCCGGCGGTAGGACCTACGAGCAGTACTTC,CASSPGGRTYEQYF
TRBV20-1,TRBJ2-3,.,TRBD2,TGCAGTGCGCCTTTAGCGGGAGGAGTAGATACGCAGTATTTT,CSAPLAGGVDTQYF
TRBV9,TRBJ1-2,.,TRBD1,TGTGCCAGCAGCACGGGACAGGGGGATGGCTACACCTTC,CASSTGQGDGYTF
TRBV5-1,TRBJ2-4,.,.,TGCGCCAGCAGCACCGACCCAGACCGGAACATTCAGTACTTC,CASSTDPDRNIQYF
TRBV5-5,TRBJ2-1,.,TRBD1,TGTGCCAGCAGCTTGAGACAGGGGGCTAACAATGAGCAGTTCTTC,CASSLRQGANNEQFF
TRBV5-1,TRBJ2-7,many,TRBD1,TGCGCCAGCAGCGCGGCCGGGACAGGGAGCCACGAGCAGTACTTC,CASSAAGTGSHEQYF
TRBV3-1,TRBJ1-1,.,.,TGTGCCAGCAGCTCGGTGGGGTCTGAAGCTTTCTTT,CASSSVGSEAFF
TRBV6-1,TRBJ1-1,few,.,TGTGCCAGCAGTGAGGTGGAGAACACTGAAGCTTTCTTT,CASSEVENTEAFF
TRBV12-3/TRBV12-4,TRBJ1-6,.,TRBD1,TGTGCCAGCAGACAGGGACAGGGAGGTTCACCCCTCCACTTT,CASRQGQGGSPLHF
TRBV15,TRBJ2-1,.,.,TGTGCCACCAGCAGAGTTGGGGGTGGTTATGAGCAGTTCTTC,CATSRVGGGYEQFF
TRBV5-4,TRBJ2-1,few,TRBD1,TGTGCCAGCAGCTCACCGGGACAGGGAGGCAATGAGCAGTTCTTC,CASSSPGQGGNEQFF
TRBV20-1,TRBJ2-7,many,.,TGCAGTGCTAGTTGGAGGTCAAGCTCCTACGAGCAGTACTTC,CSASWRSSSYEQYF
TRBV29-1,TRBJ2-7,few,.,TGCAGCGTTGACGGGGACTCCTACGAGCAGTACTTC,CSVDGDSYEQYF
TRBV5-5,TRBJ2-7,.,TRBD1,TGTGCCAGCAGCTTGGTAATGGGACAGGGTGACTACGAGCAGTACTTC,CASSLVMGQGDYEQYF
TRBV6-2/TRBV6-3,TRBJ2-7,.,.,TGTGCCAGCAGTTACCTCCGGGACGGAACTTACGAGCAGTACTTC,CASSYLRDGTYEQYF
TRBV5-1,TRBJ1-2,many,TRBD1,TGCGCCAGCAGCTTGGGGGCGACAGGGTCTGGCTACACCTTC,CASSLGATGSGYTF
TRBV10-1,TRBJ2-1,few,TRBD2,TGCGCCAGCAGTGAGGCTAGCGGGGGATACAATGAGCAGTTCTTC,CASSEASGGYNEQFF
TRBV20-1,TRBJ2-5,.,.,TGCAGTGCTAGAGATCTGGGTGGTGGAGAGACCCAGTACTTC,CSARDLGGGETQYF
TRBV24-1,TRBJ2-1,.,.,TGTGCCACCAGTGATTTGCGGAGCTCCTACAATGAGCAGTTCTTC,CATSDLRSSYNEQFF
TRBV7-2,TRBJ1-6,.,.,TGTGCCAGCAGCTCCCGGGACGGAGATTCACCCCTCCACTTT,CASSSRDGDSPLHF
TRBV20-1,TRBJ2-1,.,TRBD2,TGCAGTGCTAGAGAACGCGGGGGGGCCCTCCACAATGAGCAGTTCTTC,CSARERGGALHNEQFF